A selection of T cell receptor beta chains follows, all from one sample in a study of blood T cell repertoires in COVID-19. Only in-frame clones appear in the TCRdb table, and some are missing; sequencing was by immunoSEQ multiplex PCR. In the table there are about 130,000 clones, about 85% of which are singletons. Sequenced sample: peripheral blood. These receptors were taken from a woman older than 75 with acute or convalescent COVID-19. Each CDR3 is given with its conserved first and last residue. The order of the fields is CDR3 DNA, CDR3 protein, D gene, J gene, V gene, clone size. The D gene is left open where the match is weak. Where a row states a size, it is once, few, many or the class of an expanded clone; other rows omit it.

TGTGCCAGCAGTCAATCGCCTACGGTGGCTTTCTTT,CASSQSPTVAFF,.,TRBJ1-1,TRBV6-5,.
TGTGCCAGCAGCTTTGGGACACTTAATTCACCCCTCCACTTT,CASSFGTLNSPLHF,.,TRBJ1-6,TRBV5-8,.
TGCGCCAGCAGCGCGCGGGTTGGACAGCCCACCGGGGAGCTGTTTTTT,CASSARVGQPTGELFF,.,TRBJ2-2,TRBV4-1,.
TGTGCCAGCAGCCGGAACGGACATCCGAACACTGAAGCTTTCTTT,CASSRNGHPNTEAFF,.,TRBJ1-1,TRBV5-6,.
TGTGCCAGTAGCATGACAGGCTGGACTGAAGCTTTCTTT,CASSMTGWTEAFF,.,TRBJ1-1,TRBV19,.
TGTGCCAGCAGTTTAAACCGTCGACAGGCCTCTGGGGCCAACGTCCTGACTTTC,CASSLNRRQASGANVLTF,.,TRBJ2-6,TRBV27,.
TGCGCCAGCAGCCAAGCGGAGGCGACGGCTGGAAACACCATATATTTT,CASSQAEATAGNTIYF,.,TRBJ1-3,TRBV4-1,.
TGCGCCAGCAGCTGGAGGACAGTCTCTGGAGAAGCTTTCTTT,CASSWRTVSGEAFF,.,TRBJ1-1,TRBV5-1,.
TGTGCCAGCAGCCCGTTCTCGCCAGGGGGCTACAATCAGCCCCAGCATTTT,CASSPFSPGGYNQPQHF,TRBD1,TRBJ1-5,TRBV4-2,.
TGCGCCAGCGCCCGGGCCCCGGGACTAGCGGGGGGTATGGAAAGCGAGCAGTACTTC,CASARAPGLAGGMESEQYF,TRBD2,TRBJ2-7,TRBV5-1,.
TGTGCCAGCAGTTCTCCCCGGACTTCCTGGGGCTACACCTTC,CASSSPRTSWGYTF,.,TRBJ1-2,TRBV28,.
TGTGCCAGCAGTCGAACCGGGACAGGGTTTTACAATCAGCCCCAGCATTTT,CASSRTGTGFYNQPQHF,TRBD1,TRBJ1-5,TRBV6-6,.
TGTGCCAGCAGCTCCCGTTCGACGGGAGAAGAGACCCAGTACTTC,CASSSRSTGEETQYF,.,TRBJ2-5,TRBV13,.
TGTGCCACCAGCAGAGAAATGTCAGGGATAGGAGATACGCAGTATTTT,CATSREMSGIGDTQYF,.,TRBJ2-3,TRBV15,.
TGTGCCAGCAGCTTAGATCCGTTACAGGGTAACTATGGCTACACCTTC,CASSLDPLQGNYGYTF,.,TRBJ1-2,TRBV5-4,.
TGTGCCAGCAGCAACTCCGGACAGGGGTCACTTAATTCACCCCTCCACTTT,CASSNSGQGSLNSPLHF,.,TRBJ1-6,TRBV21-1,.
TGCGCCAGCAGTAAGAGTATGGCCGGGGAGCTGTTTTTT,CASSKSMAGELFF,.,TRBJ2-2,TRBV10-2,.
TGCGCCAGCAGCTTCAGGGGTTTAGGGGGAGACACTGAAGCTTTCTTT,CASSFRGLGGDTEAFF,.,TRBJ1-1,TRBV5-1,.
TGTGCCAGCATCCTACAGGGGGCAATCGGGGAGCTGTTTTTT,CASILQGAIGELFF,TRBD1,TRBJ2-2,TRBV6-5,.
TGCGCCAGCAGCCAAGATGTTAACAGGGGCTTCGGGGTAGGGGAGCAGTACTTC,CASSQDVNRGFGVGEQYF,TRBD1,TRBJ2-7,TRBV4-3,.
TGTGCCAGCAGCATGGGGACAGGGAGCTATGGCTACACCTTC,CASSMGTGSYGYTF,TRBD1,TRBJ1-2,TRBV13,.
TGTGCCAGCATCCCGGGACAGAGCACCTACACCTTC,CASIPGQSTYTF,TRBD1,TRBJ1-2,TRBV2,.
TGCGCCAGCAGCCAAGATTTAGGCCAGGGCTACACCATATATTTT,CASSQDLGQGYTIYF,.,TRBJ1-3,TRBV4-3,.
TGCAGTGCTGGTCAGGGGGCGCGGGCTTTCTTT,CSAGQGARAFF,TRBD1,TRBJ1-1,TRBV20-1,few
TGCAGTGCCTCGGGTGAAAAACTGTTTTTT,CSASGEKLFF,.,TRBJ1-4,TRBV20-1,.
TGTGCCAGTTCGGGGACAGATAGCAATCAGCCCCAGCATTTT,CASSGTDSNQPQHF,TRBD1,TRBJ1-5,TRBV2,.
TGTGCCAGCAGCTCCCACGGGGGAAACACTGAAGCTTTCTTT,CASSSHGGNTEAFF,.,TRBJ1-1,TRBV7-2,.
TGTGCCAGCAGCTCGCCAGAAAACGAGCAGTACTTC,CASSSPENEQYF,.,TRBJ2-7,TRBV7-9,.